This is a list of T cell receptor beta chains from one sample in a study of CD8+CD57+ T cells in acquired aplastic anemia. MiXCR, run by TCRdb on the reads, gives a single entry per CDR3 protein. The sample includes 150,000 to 200,000 distinct CDR3 sequences, roughly 48% seen only once; the top ten take 0.8% to 1.1%. Sequenced sample: sorted CD4+, CD8+, or CD8+CD57+ T cells (not recorded which) from PBMCs. The source is a human donor in good health. CDR3s include the opening cysteine and the closing phenylalanine or tryptophan. The D gene is left open where the match is weak. Clone size is given for some rows only: seen once, a few or many times, or a class if the clone is expanded.

D gene,CDR3 length,V gene,clone size,J gene,CDR3 DNA,CDR3 protein
TRBD1,16,TRBV6-1,-,TRBJ2-5,TGTGCCAGCAGTCCAACCTTGGGACAGGGGGAAAAGACCCAGTACTTC,CASSPTLGQGEKTQYF
-,14,TRBV19,-,TRBJ2-1,TGTGCCAGTTCCTCATCCCTTCCTAGCAATGAGCAGTTCTTC,CASSSSLPSNEQFF
-,14,TRBV7-9,-,TRBJ2-2,TGTGCCAGCAGCTTGGGATCGGGGACCGGGGAGCTGTTTTTT,CASSLGSGTGELFF
-,14,TRBV11-3,-,TRBJ2-1,TGTGCCAGCAGCTTAGTTGAGGGTATGGATGAGCAGTTCTTC,CASSLVEGMDEQFF
-,16,TRBV15,-,TRBJ1-1,TGTGCCGCCAGCACGCTAGTCCCCGGGAGTGAGGTCCAAGCTTTCTTT,CAASTLVPGSEVQAFF
-,14,TRBV15,-,TRBJ2-3,TGTGCCACCGCGGGCAGGGGAGGCACAGATACGCAGTATTTT,CATAGRGGTDTQYF
-,15,TRBV9,-,TRBJ1-2,TGTGCCAGCAGCTTTACTTGGGTGGAAGACTATGGCTACACCTTC,CASSFTWVEDYGYTF
-,15,TRBV24-1,few,TRBJ2-2,TGTGCCACCAGTGACACCTGGCAGACCACCGGGGAGCTGTTTTTT,CATSDTWQTTGELFF
TRBD1,15,TRBV15,-,TRBJ2-7,TGTGCCACCAGCAGAGGGACAGGCGTCGCCTACGAGCGGTACTTC,CATSRGTGVAYERYF
-,13,TRBV7-9,-,TRBJ2-5,TGTGCCAGCAGCCCCAGTGGGGGGGAGACCCAGTACTTC,CASSPSGGETQYF
-,13,TRBV27,-,TRBJ1-2,TGTGTCAGCAGTTTAGAAGGGGGCTATGGCTACACCTTC,CVSSLEGGYGYTF
TRBD1,14,TRBV15,-,TRBJ2-7,TGTGCCACCAGCACATCGACAGGGGTGGGCGAGCAGTACTTC,CATSTSTGVGEQYF
-,13,TRBV19,many,TRBJ1-4,TGTGCCAGTAGCGCCGGACTGAATGAAAAACTGTTTTTT,CASSAGLNEKLFF
TRBD1,13,TRBV29-1,-,TRBJ1-2,TGCAGCGCTGGACAGGGGATTGGCTATGGCTACACCTTC,CSAGQGIGYGYTF
-,15,TRBV2,-,TRBJ1-2,TGTGCCAGCAGACCTTCAGGGGCCAGGGGCTATGGCTACACCTTC,CASRPSGARGYGYTF
-,16,TRBV4-3,many,TRBJ2-5,TGCGCCAGCAGCCGTCAAGTTCTGAGGGTACAAGAGACCCAGTACTTC,CASSRQVLRVQETQYF
-,13,TRBV4-1,-,TRBJ2-7,TGCGCCAGCAGCCAAATAGGGAACCACGAGCAGTACTTC,CASSQIGNHEQYF
TRBD2,15,TRBV5-1,-,TRBJ2-3,TGCGCCAGCAGCTTCTTCGGGAGGGAGGGAGATACGCAGTATTTT,CASSFFGREGDTQYF
-,12,TRBV10-3,-,TRBJ1-1,TGTGCCATCGAAGCCAGCCTCTCATCCCCTTTCTTT,CAIEASLSSPFF
-,13,TRBV29-1,-,TRBJ2-7,TGCAGCGCATTAAAAGGCCTCTCCTACGAGCAGTACTTC,CSALKGLSYEQYF
-,16,TRBV11-1,few,TRBJ1-6,TGTGCCAGCAGCTTAGGGAGCGGGGGAACGAATTCACCCCTCCACTTT,CASSLGSGGTNSPLHF
TRBD2,16,TRBV25-1,-,TRBJ2-1,TGTGCCAGCAGTGAACCCGGGACTAGCGGGAACTATGAGCAGTTCTTC,CASSEPGTSGNYEQFF
-,13,TRBV13,many,TRBJ1-1,TGTGCCAGCAGCCCTCAGGAAGGGAGTGAAGCTTTCTTT,CASSPQEGSEAFF
TRBD2,17,TRBV7-6,-,TRBJ2-3,TGTGCCAGCAGCCCAACGGCTAGCGGGGGGGCATATGATACGCAGTATTTT,CASSPTASGGAYDTQYF
TRBD2,12,TRBV10-1,many,TRBJ2-7,TGCGCCACTAGCGGGAGCTCCTACGAGCAGTACTTC,CATSGSSYEQYF
TRBD2,17,TRBV6-2/TRBV6-3,-,TRBJ2-7,TGTGCCAGCAGACCCAGGTCTGGGACGGGGAGGGAGTACGAGCAGTACTTC,CASRPRSGTGREYEQYF
-,11,TRBV9,-,TRBJ2-1,TGTGCCAGCGGGGGGCGGGATGAGCAGTTCTTC,CASGGRDEQFF
TRBD2,19,TRBV11-2,many,TRBJ2-5,TGTGCCAGCAGCGGGCGGCCTTTGCGTACTAGCGGCCACCAAGAGACCCAGTACTTC,CASSGRPLRTSGHQETQYF
TRBD1,16,TRBV29-1,-,TRBJ2-7,TGCAGCCTAAAATTTTGGGACAGGGGACAGTCCTACGAGCAGTACTTC,CSLKFWDRGQSYEQYF
-,15,TRBV20-1,-,TRBJ1-6,TGCAGTGCTGCCGTATGGGATGCTGGTAATTCACCCCTCTACTTT,CSAAVWDAGNSPLYF
-,18,TRBV19,many,TRBJ2-5,TGTGCCAGTAGTATTTCAAACGCACGACTCTGGGGGAGGGAGACCCAGTACTTC,CASSISNARLWGRETQYF
-,13,TRBV18,-,TRBJ2-2,TGTGCCAGCTCCTTAGACGGGACCGGGGAGCTGTTTTTT,CASSLDGTGELFF
-,11,TRBV7-9,-,TRBJ1-2,TGTGCCAGCAGCTACAGTTCTGGCTACACCTTC,CASSYSSGYTF
-,17,TRBV7-3,many,TRBJ2-1,TGTGCCAGCAGCTTAACGCTCTCGACTAGCTCCTACAATGAGCAGTTCTTC,CASSLTLSTSSYNEQFF
-,13,TRBV29-1,many,TRBJ1-5,TGCAGCGTTGACGAAGGATTGGGTCAGCCCCAGCATTTT,CSVDEGLGQPQHF
-,15,TRBV11-2,-,TRBJ2-1,TGTGCCAGCAGCTCCTACGCGGGACAAGGTTTTGGGCAGTTCTTC,CASSSYAGQGFGQFF
-,16,TRBV7-2,many,TRBJ1-5,TGTGCCAGCAGCACAACCCATGGGGGGGACGGGCAGCCCCAGCATTTT,CASSTTHGGDGQPQHF
-,11,TRBV29-1,-,TRBJ2-7,TGCAGCGTTAAGGGGGAGTACGAGCAGTACTTC,CSVKGEYEQYF
-,15,TRBV10-1,-,TRBJ2-7,TGCGCCAGCAGTGAGTCAGGACAGATACCATACGAGCAGTACTTC,CASSESGQIPYEQYF
-,17,TRBV4-2,few,TRBJ2-1,TGTGCCAGCAGCCAAGATTCCACAGTGAGCTCCTACAATGAGCAGTTCTTC,CASSQDSTVSSYNEQFF